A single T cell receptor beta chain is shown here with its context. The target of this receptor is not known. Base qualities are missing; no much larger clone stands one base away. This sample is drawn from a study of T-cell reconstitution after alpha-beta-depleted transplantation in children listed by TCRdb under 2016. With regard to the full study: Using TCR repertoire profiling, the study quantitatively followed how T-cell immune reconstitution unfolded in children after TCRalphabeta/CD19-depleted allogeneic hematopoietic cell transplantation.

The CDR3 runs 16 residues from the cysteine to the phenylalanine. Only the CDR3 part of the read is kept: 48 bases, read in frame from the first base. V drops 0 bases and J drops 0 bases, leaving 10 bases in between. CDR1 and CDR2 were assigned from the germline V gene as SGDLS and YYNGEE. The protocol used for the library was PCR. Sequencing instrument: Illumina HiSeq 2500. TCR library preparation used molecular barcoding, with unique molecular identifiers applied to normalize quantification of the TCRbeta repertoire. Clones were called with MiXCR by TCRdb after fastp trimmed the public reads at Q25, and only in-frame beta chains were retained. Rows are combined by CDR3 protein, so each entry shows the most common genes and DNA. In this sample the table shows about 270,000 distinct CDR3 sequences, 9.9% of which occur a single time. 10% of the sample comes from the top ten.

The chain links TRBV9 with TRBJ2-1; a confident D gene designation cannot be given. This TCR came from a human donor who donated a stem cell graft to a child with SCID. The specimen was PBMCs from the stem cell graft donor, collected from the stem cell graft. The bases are TGTGCCAGCAGCGTAGCCGAGAAGAGCTCCTACAATGAGCAGTTCTTC. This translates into CASSVAEKSSYNEQFF.